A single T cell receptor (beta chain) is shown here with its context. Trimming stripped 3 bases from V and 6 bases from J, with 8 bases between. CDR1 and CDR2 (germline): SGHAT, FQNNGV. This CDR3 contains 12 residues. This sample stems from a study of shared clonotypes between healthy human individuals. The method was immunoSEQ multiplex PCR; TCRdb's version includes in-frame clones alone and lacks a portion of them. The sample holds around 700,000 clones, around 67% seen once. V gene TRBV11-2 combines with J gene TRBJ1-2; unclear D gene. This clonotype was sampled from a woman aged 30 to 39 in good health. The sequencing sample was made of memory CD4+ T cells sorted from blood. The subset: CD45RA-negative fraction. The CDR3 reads CASSFEGDGYTF. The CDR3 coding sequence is TGTGCCAGCAGCTTTGAAGGCGATGGCTACACCTTC. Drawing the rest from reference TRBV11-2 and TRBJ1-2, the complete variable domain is EAGVAQSPRYKIIEKRQSVAFWCNPISGHATLYWYQQILGQGPKLLIQFQNNGVVDDSQLPKDRFSAERLKGVDSTLKIQPAKLEDSAVYLCASSFEGDGYTFGSGTRLTVV.